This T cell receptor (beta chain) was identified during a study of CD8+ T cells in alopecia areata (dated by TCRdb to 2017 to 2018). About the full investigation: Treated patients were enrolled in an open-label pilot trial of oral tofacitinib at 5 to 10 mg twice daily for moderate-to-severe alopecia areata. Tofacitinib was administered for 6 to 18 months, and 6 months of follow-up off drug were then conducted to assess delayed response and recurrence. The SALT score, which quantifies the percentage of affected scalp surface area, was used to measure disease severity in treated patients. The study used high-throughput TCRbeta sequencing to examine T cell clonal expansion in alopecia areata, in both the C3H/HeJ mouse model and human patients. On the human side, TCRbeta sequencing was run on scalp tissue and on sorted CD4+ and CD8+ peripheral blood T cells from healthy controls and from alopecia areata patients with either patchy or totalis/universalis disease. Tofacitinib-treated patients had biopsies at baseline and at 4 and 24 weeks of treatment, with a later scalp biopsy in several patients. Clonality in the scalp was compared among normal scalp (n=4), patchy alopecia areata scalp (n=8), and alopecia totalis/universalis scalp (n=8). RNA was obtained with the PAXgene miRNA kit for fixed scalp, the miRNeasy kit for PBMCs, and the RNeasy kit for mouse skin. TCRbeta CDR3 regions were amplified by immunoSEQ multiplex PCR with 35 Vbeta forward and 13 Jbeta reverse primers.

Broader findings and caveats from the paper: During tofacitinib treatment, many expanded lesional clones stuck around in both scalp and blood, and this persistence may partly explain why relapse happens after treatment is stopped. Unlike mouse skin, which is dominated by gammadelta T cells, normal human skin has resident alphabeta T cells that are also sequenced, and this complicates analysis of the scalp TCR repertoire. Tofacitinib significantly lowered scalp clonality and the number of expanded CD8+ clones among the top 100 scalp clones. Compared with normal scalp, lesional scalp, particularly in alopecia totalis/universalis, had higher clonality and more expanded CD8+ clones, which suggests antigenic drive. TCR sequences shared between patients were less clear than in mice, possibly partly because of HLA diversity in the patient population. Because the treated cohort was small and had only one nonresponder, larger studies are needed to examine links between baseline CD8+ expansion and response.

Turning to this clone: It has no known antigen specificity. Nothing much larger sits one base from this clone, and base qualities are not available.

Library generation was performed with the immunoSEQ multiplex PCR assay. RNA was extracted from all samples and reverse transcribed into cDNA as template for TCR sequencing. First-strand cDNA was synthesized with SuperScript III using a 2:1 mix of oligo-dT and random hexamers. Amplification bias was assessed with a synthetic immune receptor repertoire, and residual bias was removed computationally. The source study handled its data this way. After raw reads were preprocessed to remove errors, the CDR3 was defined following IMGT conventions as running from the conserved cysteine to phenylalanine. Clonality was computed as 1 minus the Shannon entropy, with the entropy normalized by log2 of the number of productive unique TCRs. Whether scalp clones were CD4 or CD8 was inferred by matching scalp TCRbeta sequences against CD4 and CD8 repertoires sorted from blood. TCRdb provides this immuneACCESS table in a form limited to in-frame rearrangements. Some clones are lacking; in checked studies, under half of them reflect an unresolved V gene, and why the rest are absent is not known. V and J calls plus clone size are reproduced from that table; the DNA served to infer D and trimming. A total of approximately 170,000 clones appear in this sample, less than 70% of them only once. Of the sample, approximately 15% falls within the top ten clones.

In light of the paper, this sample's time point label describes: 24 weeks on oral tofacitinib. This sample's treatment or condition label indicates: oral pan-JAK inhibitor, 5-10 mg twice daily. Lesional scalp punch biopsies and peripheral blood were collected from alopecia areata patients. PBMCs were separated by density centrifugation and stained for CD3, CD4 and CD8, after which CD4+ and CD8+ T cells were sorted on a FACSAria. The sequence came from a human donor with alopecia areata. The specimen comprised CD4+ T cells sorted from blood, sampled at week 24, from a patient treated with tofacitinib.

The CDR3 corresponds to CASSLKQGTEAFF. The bases read TGTGCCAGCAGCCTAAAACAGGGCACTGAAGCTTTCTTT. The V gene is TRBV7-9 and the J gene is TRBJ1-1, and the D gene may be TRBD1, 6 bases matching. The CDR3 numbers 13 residues from cysteine through phenylalanine. Only the CDR3 region is kept as DNA, spanning 39 bases read in frame from base 1. CDR1 and CDR2 (SEHNR, FQNEAQ) derive from the germline V gene (reference sequence). V lost 5 bases and J lost 4 bases; the stretch between them is 11 bases long.